These T cell receptor beta chains were read from a single sample in a study of blood T cell repertoires in COVID-19. Sequencing was performed with immunoSEQ multiplex PCR; in TCRdb, only in-frame clones are kept and a portion is missing. This table holds about 210,000 clones, about 91% found once. Sequencing was carried out using peripheral blood. These receptors originate from a man younger than 40 with acute or convalescent COVID-19. Both conserved end residues are part of each CDR3. A D gene is named only where the DNA matches it firmly. Clone size, where shown, is once, few, many, or a class for clones that have expanded.

15	-	TRBV5-1	TRBD2	TRBJ2-2	TGCGCCAGCAGCTCGACTAGCGGGAGCGCCGGGGAGCTGTTTTTT	CASSSTSGSAGELFF
14	-	TRBV2	TRBD2	TRBJ2-1	TGTGCCAGCACTTTGAGCGGGGTGGGGGATGAGCAGTTCTTC	CASTLSGVGDEQFF
15	-	TRBV5-1	-	TRBJ1-2	TGCGCCAGCAGGACATCGGCAGGGTCGGACTATGGCTACACCTTC	CASRTSAGSDYGYTF
14	-	TRBV28	-	TRBJ2-7	TGTGCCAGCAGTTTGGGGGCGGAATACTACGAGCAGTACTTC	CASSLGAEYYEQYF
15	-	TRBV6-5	TRBD1	TRBJ1-1	TGTGCCTGTAGGGACAGGGCTTTCGGAGGCACTGAAGCTTTCTTT	CACRDRAFGGTEAFF
16	-	TRBV28	-	TRBJ2-2	TGTGCCAGCAGGTTAGGCAGGGGAACGAACACCGGGGAGCTGTTTTTT	CASRLGRGTNTGELFF
17	-	TRBV6-2/TRBV6-3	TRBD1	TRBJ1-1	TGTGCCAGCAGTTACACCGGACAGGGGACCATGAACACTGAAGCTTTCTTT	CASSYTGQGTMNTEAFF
15	-	TRBV2	-	TRBJ2-5	TGTGCCAGCACCCCTGCGGGGGCAAGACAAGAGACCCAGTACTTC	CASTPAGARQETQYF
16	few	TRBV27	-	TRBJ2-7	TGTGCCAGCAGTTTAAGCGCAGGGATCTTAACCTACGAGCAGTACTTC	CASSLSAGILTYEQYF
12	-	TRBV29-1	-	TRBJ2-7	TGCAGCGTCGTGGAGGGGTTCAACGAGCAGTACTTC	CSVVEGFNEQYF
15	-	TRBV28	-	TRBJ2-5	TGTGCCAGCAGTTCGATCACAGGGACACAAGAGACCCAGTACTTC	CASSSITGTQETQYF
14	-	TRBV20-1	TRBD2	TRBJ2-3	TGCAGTGCTAGTCTGGCGGGGGGGCAAGATACGCAGTATTTT	CSASLAGGQDTQYF
13	-	TRBV5-4	TRBD1	TRBJ1-2	TGTGCCAGCAGCCGCGACAGGGCGGACGGCTACACCTTC	CASSRDRADGYTF
16	-	TRBV4-1	-	TRBJ2-1	TGCGCCAGCAGCCAAGCCCCTGGGGGCTACTACAATGAGCAGTTCTTC	CASSQAPGGYYNEQFF
14	once	TRBV5-1	TRBD1	TRBJ1-1	TGCGCCAGCAGTACGGACGGGACAGGAGTAGAAGCTTTCTTT	CASSTDGTGVEAFF
14	-	TRBV4-1	-	TRBJ2-5	TGCGCCAGCAGCCAAGATCGGGTTTTGGAGACCCAGTACTTC	CASSQDRVLETQYF
15	-	TRBV3-1/TRBV3-2	-	TRBJ2-7	TGTGCCAGCAGCCAAGTTGTAGCGGCTGCACGGGAGCAGTACTTC	CASSQVVAAAREQYF
18	-	TRBV19	-	TRBJ1-5	TGTGCCAGTAGTCTCCCCTCGGGGGGGGGCTATAGCAATCAGCCCCAGCATTTT	CASSLPSGGGYSNQPQHF
15	-	TRBV5-1	TRBD1	TRBJ1-3	TGCGCCAGCAGCCGGACAGGATCCACTGGAAACACCATATATTTT	CASSRTGSTGNTIYF
16	-	TRBV18	-	TRBJ2-5	TGTGCCAGCTCACCGTCGACAGGTCGTACCGGGGAGACCCAGTACTTC	CASSPSTGRTGETQYF
18	-	TRBV5-4	TRBD1	TRBJ1-1	TGTGCCAGCAGCTTGGTAAGGGACAGGGGCCCCATGAACACTGAAGCTTTCTTT	CASSLVRDRGPMNTEAFF
15	few	TRBV19	-	TRBJ1-6	TGTGCCAGTAGTATAGGACAGTCCTATAATTCACCCCTCCACTTT	CASSIGQSYNSPLHF
14	-	TRBV5-6	-	TRBJ1-5	TGTGCCAGCAGCCGGGGGGGTACCAATCAGCCCCAGCATTTT	CASSRGGTNQPQHF
16	-	TRBV9	-	TRBJ1-2	TGTGCCAGCAGCGTAGACGCGCACCCAGGGGATAGTGGCTACACCTTC	CASSVDAHPGDSGYTF
17	-	TRBV6-2/TRBV6-3	-	TRBJ2-3	TGTGCCAGCAGTTGGCAGCCGGGGCGGGGTGGGTCAGATACGCAGTATTTT	CASSWQPGRGGSDTQYF
16	-	TRBV19	TRBD1	TRBJ1-5	TGTGCCAGTAGTTTATCGGGACAGGGATTAGGGCAGCCCCAGCATTTT	CASSLSGQGLGQPQHF
17	-	TRBV7-6	TRBD2	TRBJ2-2	TGTGCCAGCACCAAGGAGGGTCTAGCGGGAAACACCGGGGAGCTGTTTTTT	CASTKEGLAGNTGELFF
15	-	TRBV18	TRBD1	TRBJ2-3	TGTGCCAGCTCACAACAGGGGTTCAAGACAGATACGCAGTATTTT	CASSQQGFKTDTQYF
11	once	TRBV20-1	-	TRBJ2-7	TGCAGTGCTAGAGATAATTACGAGCAGTACTTC	CSARDNYEQYF
17	-	TRBV28	-	TRBJ1-3	TGTGCCAGCAGTAGAGGGTATACTGGGTTGACTGGAAACACCATATATTTT	CASSRGYTGLTGNTIYF
14	once	TRBV28	TRBD1	TRBJ1-2	TGTGCCAGCAGTCGCCCGACAGGGATGGAAGGCTACACCTTC	CASSRPTGMEGYTF
14	-	TRBV20-1	-	TRBJ1-1	TGCAGTGCTAGTAAATACTACATGAACACTGAAGCTTTCTTT	CSASKYYMNTEAFF
15	-	TRBV5-4	-	TRBJ2-1	TGTGCCAGCAGCTCCCGGAGAAGGGAGATTAATGAGCAGTTCTTC	CASSSRRREINEQFF
13	-	TRBV5-4	-	TRBJ1-4	TGTGCCAGCAGCCGGGACAATGGAGAAAAACTGTTTTTT	CASSRDNGEKLFF
16	-	TRBV6-5	-	TRBJ1-1	TGTGCCAGCAGTTACTCGCAGGCTACCCTGAACACTGAAGCTTTCTTT	CASSYSQATLNTEAFF
12	-	TRBV28	-	TRBJ2-7	TGTGCCAGCAGAAGACTAGTGCACGAGCAGTACTTC	CASRRLVHEQYF
15	once	TRBV5-1	-	TRBJ1-1	TGCGCCAGCAGCTTACTGACAGGAATGAACACTGAAGCTTTCTTT	CASSLLTGMNTEAFF
19	once	TRBV4-2	-	TRBJ1-4	TGTGCCAGCAGCCAAGACGGACAGAGGACCCGAACAACTAATGAAAAACTGTTTTTT	CASSQDGQRTRTTNEKLFF
12	once	TRBV7-3	-	TRBJ2-2	TGTGCCAGCAGCTTATCTTACGGGGAGCTGTTTTTT	CASSLSYGELFF
18	few	TRBV7-2	-	TRBJ1-2	TGTGCCAGCAGCCCTTACCCTTTGCGACAGGTTGCTAACTATGGCTACACCTTC	CASSPYPLRQVANYGYTF